This passage covers 32 T cell receptor beta chains from one sample sequenced in a study of blood T cells in healthy people across ages. The second PCR ran about 7 to 12 cycles with a sample-barcoded 5' primer and J-beta primers. TCRdb reanalysed the 5' RACE reads using MiXCR and keeps one entry per CDR3 protein. The table records approximately 680,000 distinct CDR3 sequences, 32% of them present only once. The sequencing sample was made of blood. The receptors were gathered from an elderly woman in good health.

V is TRBV20-1 and J is TRBJ2-7; D is unclear. The assigned J gene may be wrong: the sequence end matches TRBJ2-5 better. The CDR3 contains 12 residues. The V gene's germline CDR1 is DFQATT and CDR2 SNEGSKA (reference sequence). The CDR3 coding sequence is TGCAGGGCGAGTGGTCGTACGGGGACCCAGTACTTC. It encodes CRASGRTGTQYF.

This clonotype was detected a few times. The J gene is TRBJ1-4, the V gene TRBV7-8; 9 positions agree with TRBD1. This CDR3 region has 15 residues. Germline values: CDR1 SGHVS, CDR2 FQNEAQ. V was pared by 3 bases and J by 5 bases, with 4 bases of the junction left unmatched. For the CDR3, the DNA is TGTGCCAGCAGCTTTCTGACAGGGGGGAATGAAAAACTGTTTTTT. Protein product: CASSFLTGGNEKLFF. Full variable domain (outside the CDR3, taken from reference TRBV7-8 and TRBJ1-4): GAGVSQSPRYKVAKRGQDVALRCDPISGHVSLFWYQQALGQGPEFLTYFQNEAQLDKSGLPSDRFFAERPEGSVSTLKIQRTQQEDSAVYLCASSFLTGGNEKLFFGSGTQLSVL.

This clonotype was picked up many times. V usage is TRBV5-1 and J usage is TRBJ2-1, with a tentative D call TRBD2 (5 bases). Per the germline V gene, CDR1 is SGHRS and CDR2 is YFSETQ. The CDR3 loop spans 15 amino acids. V was clipped by 3 bases and J by 5 bases, with 15 bases between them. CDR3 region: CASSSHVGGNNEQFF. DNA of the CDR3: TGCGCCAGCAGCTCCCACGTCGGAGGAAACAATGAGCAGTTCTTC.

In this sample, this clonotype turned up once. The gene calls are TRBV25-1 and TRBJ2-5; maybe TRBD1 (6 bases). V shed 3 bases and J shed 11 bases, with 25 bases lying between them. This CDR3 contains 16 residues. CDR1 and CDR2 from the germline V gene are MGHDK and SYGVNS. CDR3 amino acids: CASSDRESQGDRRQYF. The CDR3 nucleotides read TGTGCCAGCAGTGATCGAGAGTCACAGGGAGACAGGAGGCAGTACTTC.

This rearrangement joins TRBV4-3 to TRBJ1-3; 7 bases line up with TRBD1. V was pared by 2 bases and J by 4 bases, with 8 bases of the junction left unmatched. This CDR3 spans 16 amino acids. Germline CDR1 is LGHNA and CDR2 is YSLEER. The CDR3 loop reads CASSQSLTGYGNTIYF. The CDR3, as DNA: TGCGCCAGCAGCCAATCACTGACAGGGTACGGAAACACCATATATTTT.

This chain connects TRBV20-1 to TRBJ1-5, with 9 bases matching TRBD1. This CDR3 spans 14 amino acids. Germline assignment: CDR1 DFQATT and CDR2 SNEGSKA (reference sequence). V lost 0 bases to trimming and J lost 4 bases; unmatched junction nucleotides: 1. The CDR3 here is CSAREGTGNQPQHF. For the CDR3, the DNA is TGCAGTGCTAGAGAGGGGACAGGGAATCAGCCCCAGCATTTT.

In this sample, this clonotype turned up many times. V is TRBV6-1 and J is TRBJ2-7, with D maybe TRBD2 (6 bases). The germline V and J ends were trimmed by 6 bases and 0 bases, with 15 bases remaining between them. CDR1 MNHNS and CDR2 SASEGT come from the germline V gene. The CDR3 loop spans 15 amino acids. CDR3 region: CASRTNRDFSYEQYF. For the CDR3, the DNA is TGTGCCAGCAGGACGAACCGGGACTTCTCCTACGAGCAGTACTTC.

This clonotype was picked up many times. The V call is TRBV10-3, the J call TRBJ2-3; D not certain. The CDR3 extends over 13 amino acids. V lost 3 bases, J lost 3 bases, and 7 bases lay in between. Germline V gives CDR1 ENHRY, CDR2 SYGVKD. Here the CDR3 reads CAISDPVTDTQYF. As DNA, the CDR3 is TGTGCCATCAGTGACCCGGTGACAGATACGCAGTATTTT.

Many counts were recorded for this clonotype. The chain uses TRBV9 and TRBJ2-3; no clear D gene. The V and J ends lost 0 bases and 2 bases respectively, with 4 bases between them. The CDR3 is 13 residues long. Germline V CDR1 and CDR2: SGDLS, YYNGEE. This CDR3 reads CASSVVFTDTQYF. In DNA, the CDR3 is TGTGCCAGCAGCGTAGTCTTCACAGATACGCAGTATTTT. The full variable domain, its missing parts supplied by reference TRBV9 and TRBJ2-3, is DSGVTQTPKHLITATGQRVTLRCSPRSGDLSVYWYQQSLDQGLQFLIQYYNGEERAKGNILERFSAQQFPDLHSELNLSSLELGDSALYFCASSVVFTDTQYFGPGTRLTVL.

This clonotype was detected many times. V gene TRBV4-1 combines with J gene TRBJ1-2, with TRBD1 as a possible D gene (5 bases). Trimming removed 0 bases from V and 0 bases from J, with 14 bases in between. The CDR3 covers 17 residues. From germline, CDR1 is MGHRA and CDR2 YSYEKL. The CDR3 spells CASSQDSGGRANYGYTF. CDR3 bases: TGCGCCAGCAGCCAAGATAGCGGGGGTAGAGCTAACTATGGCTACACCTTC.

This clonotype has only a few counts. The chain carries TRBV5-1 and TRBJ1-2; D call uncertain. Germline loops: CDR1 SGHRS, CDR2 YFSETQ. V dropped 0 bases and J dropped 2 bases, with 5 bases sitting between them. CDR3 length: 13 residues. This CDR3 is CASSLEHNYGYTF. The CDR3 region has the DNA TGCGCCAGCAGCTTGGAACACAACTATGGCTACACCTTC.

There are many counts of this clonotype. A much bigger clone sits one base away, suggesting this may be a read error. The chain is built from TRBV3-1 and TRBJ2-7, with 7 nucleotides matching TRBD1. Trimming took 6 bases from V and 5 from J; bases not matched to a gene: 4. CDR3 size: 12 residues. Germline V gene data show CDR1 as LGHDT and CDR2 as YNNKEL (reference sequence). The CDR3 DNA reads TGTGCCAGCAGTAACAGGGGCAACGAGCAGTACTTC. It specifies CASSNRGNEQYF.

This clonotype was seen more than once but under ten times. The chain uses TRBV5-1 and TRBJ2-3; 7 bases are a match to TRBD1. The CDR3 is made up of 17 amino acids. J was trimmed by 1 base and V by 0 bases; bases with no gene match: 8. Germline lookup yields CDR1 SGHRS and CDR2 YFSETQ. CDR3 loop: CASSLGPDTGGTDTQYF. The CDR3 nucleotides read TGCGCCAGCAGCTTGGGCCCCGATACAGGGGGCACAGATACGCAGTATTTT.

Only a few counts were recorded for this clonotype. A much larger clone lies one base from this, so it may be a read error. This sequence joins TRBV24-1 and TRBJ2-3; TRBD1 might be the D (5 bases). Germline V CDR1 and CDR2: KGHDR, SFDVKD. The CDR3 loop spans 13 amino acids. The CDR3 DNA is TGTGCCACCAGGGCAGGGTTTACAGATGCGCAGTATTTT. It specifies CATRAGFTDAQYF.

The chain employs TRBV6-1 and TRBJ1-5, with D tentatively TRBD1 (6 bases). Germline V gene lookup returns CDR1 MNHNS and CDR2 SASEGT. Between the trimmed V and J ends, which lost 0 bases and 7 bases, there was a span of 16 bases. The CDR3 is 16 residues long. CDR3 loop: CASSEATRGVYQPQHF. DNA for the CDR3: TGTGCCAGCAGTGAAGCGACCAGGGGCGTTTACCAGCCCCAGCATTTT.

This clonotype has at least ten counts. CDR3 sequence reads: CASSLHRGRGTNEQFF. For the CDR3, the DNA is TGTGCCAGCAGTCTACACAGGGGGCGCGGGACCAATGAGCAGTTCTTC. The chain employs TRBV12-3 or TRBV12-4 and TRBJ2-1; 9 bases are shared with TRBD1. The CDR3 is 16 amino acids. V trimming: 5 bases; J trimming: 6 bases; junction bases outside the gene matches: 11.

This clonotype was recorded at least ten times. The chain combines TRBV7-9 with TRBJ1-4, with 9 bases lining up with TRBD1. This CDR3 comprises 14 residues. Germline assignment: CDR1 SEHNR and CDR2 FQNEAQ (reference sequence). The V gene end was trimmed by 8 bases and the J gene end by 7 bases; junction bases not matched to a gene: 8. The CDR3 region has the DNA TGTGCCAGCGGGGCAGGGACAGGGCGTGAAAAACTGTTTTTT. Amino acids: CASGAGTGREKLFF.

This clonotype was seen only once. The genes are TRBV20-1 and TRBJ2-1, with 11 bases matching TRBD2. V lost 4 bases and J lost 14; bases outside the gene matches: 13. Germline-derived CDR1 and CDR2 are DFQATT and SNEGSKA (reference sequence). The CDR3 runs to 14 residues. The CDR3 DNA sequence: TGCAGTGCTAAGGGGGTAGCGGGAGGGCCCTTCGAGTTCTTC. Translated, it gives CSAKGVAGGPFEFF.

This clonotype occurred many times. The chain links TRBV15 to TRBJ2-5, with 8 bases identical to TRBD2. Germline V gene data show CDR1 as LNHNV and CDR2 as YYDKDF (reference sequence). The CDR3 covers 13 residues. V was clipped by 5 bases and J by 3 bases; unmatched bases: 2. The CDR3 coding sequence is TGTGCCACCAGCCTTAGCGGGGAAGAGACCCAGTACTTC. Protein product: CATSLSGEETQYF.

The genes are TRBV4-2 and TRBJ2-3, with TRBD2 matching 8 bases. Trimming took 1 base from V and 4 from J; bases not matched to a gene: 4. The V gene's germline CDR1 is LGHNA and CDR2 YNFKEQ. The CDR3 contains 15 residues. DNA for the CDR3: TGTGCCAGCAGCCAAGCGGGAGCGGGAGCAGATACGCAGTATTTT. The encoded protein is CASSQAGAGADTQYF.

The chain couples TRBV4-2 to TRBJ2-5; possibly TRBD2 for D (6 bases). The V end was cut by 5 bases, the J end by 5 bases, with 15 bases between. CDR1 and CDR2 from the germline V gene are LGHNA and YNFKEQ. The CDR3 spans 14 residues. The CDR3 nucleotides are TGTGCCAGCAGCGGCTCGGCGGGGCTTGAGACCCAGTACTTC. Encoded protein: CASSGSAGLETQYF.

The chain couples TRBV4-1 to TRBJ1-2; TRBD1 aligns across 7 bases. Trimming removed 5 bases from V and 0 bases from J; junction bases left unmatched: 9. Germline V gene sequence: CDR1 MGHRA, CDR2 YSYEKL. CDR3 length equals 16 residues. CDR3 sequence reads: CASSFLSGTANYGYTF. The CDR3 nucleotides are TGCGCCAGCAGCTTCCTTTCCGGGACAGCTAACTATGGCTACACCTTC.

This clonotype was counted ten times or more. The J gene is TRBJ2-5, the V gene TRBV15; TRBD2 matches 12 bases. The CDR3 is made up of 17 amino acids. The V segment lost 1 base and the J segment 3 bases; nucleotides outside the gene matches: 6. The V gene's germline CDR1 is LNHNV and CDR2 YYDKDF (reference sequence). The CDR3 coding sequence is TGTGCCACCAGCAGAGGGGCTAGCGGGGGGGCAGAAGAGACCCAGTACTTC. Translating gives CATSRGASGGAEETQYF.

This clonotype occurred many times. V and J are TRBV20-1 and TRBJ1-1; weak D call: TRBD1 (5 bases). Germline CDR1 is DFQATT and CDR2 is SNEGSKA (reference sequence). This CDR3 is 12 amino acids long. With 3 bases removed from V and 5 bases from J, the gap between germline ends came to 10 bases. CDR3 loop: CSASEPGTEAFF. CDR3 DNA: TGCAGTGCTAGCGAACCAGGGACTGAAGCTTTCTTT.

In nucleotides, the CDR3 is TGTGCCAGCCGCCTCTCAGGGTCCCACGAGCAGTACTTC. It translates to CASRLSGSHEQYF. This chain uses TRBV11-2 with TRBJ2-4; D is perhaps TRBD1 (5 bases). With the DNA end fitting TRBJ2-7 better, the J assignment may be wrong. The CDR3 loop spans 13 amino acids. Germline V CDR1 and CDR2: SGHAT, FQNNGV.

This clonotype was seen a single time. With a much larger clone just one base away, this may be a read error. The rearrangement uses TRBV11-3 and TRBJ2-7; TRBD2 aligns across 10 bases. Germline assignment: CDR1 SGHNT and CDR2 YENEEA. The length of the CDR3 is 15 residues. Trimming at V came to 3 bases and at J to 7 bases, leaving 9 bases not matched to a gene. For the CDR3, the DNA is TGTGCCAGCAGCTTCGCTAGCGGGGGCAACAATGAGCAGTACTTC. Residues: CASSFASGGNNEQYF.

This clonotype showed up many times. The chain is built from TRBV7-7 and TRBJ2-1, with D perhaps matching TRBD2 (6 bases). Germline CDR1 SSHAT, CDR2 FNYEAQ (reference sequence). The CDR3 is made up of 15 amino acids. Between the trimmed V and J ends, which lost 2 bases and 7 bases, there was a span of 15 bases. CDR3 in DNA: TGTGCCAGCAGCTTATCACCCATAGCGGAGAATGAGCAGTTCTTC. Translated: CASSLSPIAENEQFF.

This clonotype was seen only a few times. The rearrangement links TRBV28 to TRBJ1-1; D possibly corresponds to TRBD1 (5 bases). V lost 6 bases to trimming and J lost 6 bases, with 20 bases between them. This CDR3 is 15 amino acids long. Looked up from germline, CDR1 is MDHEN and CDR2 is SYDVKM. The CDR3 DNA sequence: TGTGCCAGCAGAGCGGGGCCCCTCGATCGGTCTGAAGCTTTCTTT. Translating gives CASRAGPLDRSEAFF.

As to this clonotype: This may come from a read error, since a much larger clone is one base off. This chain uses TRBV15 with TRBJ2-1; D gene ambiguous. The DNA matches TRBJ2-7 better at its end, which makes the J call doubtful. The V gene's germline CDR1 is LNHNV and CDR2 YYDKDF (reference sequence). The length of the CDR3 is 15 residues. The CDR3 DNA sequence: TGTGCCACCAGCAGAGCTGGCGGAGCCTACAATGAGCAGTACTTC. Residues: CATSRAGGAYNEQYF.

This clonotype was seen at least ten times. This chain joins TRBV5-1 and TRBJ2-3, with 10 positions matching TRBD2. The CDR3 consists of 16 residues. Germline lookup yields CDR1 SGHRS and CDR2 YFSETQ. V was clipped by 0 bases and J by 5 bases; unmatched bases: 6. This CDR3 is CASSLDSGGPGDTQYF. CDR3 nucleotide sequence: TGCGCCAGCAGCTTGGATAGCGGGGGGCCAGGAGATACGCAGTATTTT.

The table lists this clonotype with many counts. The chain has TRBV4-1 and TRBJ1-2; D unresolved. This CDR3 region has 13 residues. From germline, CDR1 is MGHRA and CDR2 YSYEKL. Trimming left V 0 bases short and J 8 bases short, with 10 bases between. CDR3 sequence: CASSQEGGRGYTF. The CDR3 DNA follows: TGCGCCAGCAGCCAAGAGGGCGGCCGGGGCTACACCTTC.

J is TRBJ1-1 and V is TRBV5-1, with 7 nucleotides matching TRBD1. This CDR3 has 15 amino acids. Looked up from germline, CDR1 is SGHRS and CDR2 is YFSETQ. V lost 1 base and J lost 10; bases outside the gene matches: 13. Here the CDR3 reads CASSLRPENTGVAFF. The CDR3 nucleotides read TGCGCCAGCAGCTTGCGCCCGGAAAATACAGGGGTAGCTTTCTTT. The full variable domain, rest sourced from reference TRBV5-1 and TRBJ1-1, is KAGVTQTPRYLIKTRGQQVTLSCSPISGHRSVSWYQQTPGQGLQFLFEYFSETQRNKGNFPGRFSGRQFSNSRSEMNVSTLELGDSALYLCASSLRPENTGVAFFGQGTRLTVV.